This entry features one T cell receptor (beta chain) sequence. Its specificity is unknown. A much larger clone lies one base from this, so it may be a read error. The data were taken from a study of T cells in Graves' hyperthyroidism and ophthalmopathy. Points from the study as a whole: Blood held most thyroid clonotypes expanded above 0.001 frequency.

TCR beta CDR3 region amplification was performed from RNA transcripts. Carried out on the TCR CDR3, a first-round RT-PCR used the HTBI primer set. TCRdb fed the multiplex PCR reads into MiXCR, producing one record per CDR3 protein. The data hold over 350,000 distinct CDR3 sequences, with roughly 15% observed a single time. The specimen was blood. This receptor was identified in a man aged 18 to 29 with Graves' ophthalmopathy.

The CDR3 region is CDSSADEGYEQYF. The CDR3 DNA is TGTGACAGCAGCGCCGACGAGGGGTACGAGCAGTACTTC. V gene TRBV9 combines with J gene TRBJ2-7; either TRBD1 or TRBD2 may fit D (5 bases each). This CDR3 is 13 amino acids long. CDR1 and CDR2 (germline): SGDLS, YYNGEE.